The next 18 T cell receptor beta chains were all read from a single sample in a study of CD8+CD57+ T cells in acquired aplastic anemia. Patients sequenced had flow cytometry evidence of CD8+CD57+ cell expansion. Genomic DNA, serving as template, underwent TCR beta VDJ and CDR3 profiling. TCRdb passed the reads through MiXCR, listing each CDR3 protein once. The sample records more than 200,000 distinct CDR3 sequences, 40% to 60% being singletons. The sequencing sample was made of sorted CD4+, CD8+, or CD8+CD57+ T cells (not recorded which) from PBMCs. The receptor source for this set is a human donor with aplastic anemia.

This clonotype was counted a few times. V gene TRBV28 combines with J gene TRBJ1-1; D is undetermined. Deletions cut 7 bases from V and 1 base from J, with 7 bases between. Germline V CDR1 and CDR2: MDHEN, SYDVKM. CDR3 length: 12 amino acids. The CDR3 region has the DNA TGTGCCAGCATGGCAGGGAACACTGAAGCTTTCTTT. It is translated as CASMAGNTEAFF. Combining the CDR3 with reference TRBV28 and TRBJ1-1 gives the whole variable domain DVKVTQSSRYLVKRTGEKVFLECVQDMDHENMFWYRQDPGLGLRLIYFSYDVKMKEKGDIPEGYSVSREKKERFSLILESASTNQTSMYLCASMAGNTEAFFGQGTRLTVV.

The V call is TRBV15, the J call TRBJ2-2; TRBD1 might be the D (6 bases). This CDR3 is 15 amino acids long. Germline V gives CDR1 LNHNV, CDR2 YYDKDF (reference sequence). The V gene lost 0 bases and the J gene lost 7 bases, with 12 bases spanning the gap. CDR3 sequence reads: CATSRDRGTGGELFF. In DNA, the CDR3 is TGTGCCACCAGCAGAGACAGGGGTACGGGCGGGGAGCTGTTTTTT.

This clonotype was counted a few times. The genes are TRBV11-2 and TRBJ2-2; TRBD2 matches 9 bases. The CDR3 is 16 amino acids. V gave up 5 bases and J gave up 4 bases; unmatched junction bases: 8. Germline V lookup: CDR1 SGHAT, CDR2 FQNNGV. The CDR3, as DNA: TGTGCCAGCAGCCCAAGCGGGGGGTCATTCACCGGGGAGCTGTTTTTT. This codes for CASSPSGGSFTGELFF.

CDR3 sequence reads: CASSLERGEQYF. The DNA for the CDR3 is TGTGCCAGCAGCTTGGAGAGGGGCGAGCAGTACTTC. The chain combines TRBV7-9 with TRBJ2-7; tentatively, D is TRBD1 or TRBD2 (5 bases each). Trimming removed 3 bases from V and 6 bases from J, with 9 bases in between. The CDR3 is 12 residues long. Germline V gene sequence: CDR1 SEHNR, CDR2 FQNEAQ (reference sequence).

The chain joins TRBV3-1 to TRBJ1-4, with 9 bases that match TRBD1. The germline gives CDR1 LGHDT, CDR2 YNNKEL (reference sequence). The CDR3 contains 16 residues. V shed 3 bases and J 10 bases; nucleotides not matched to a gene: 12. CDR3 in DNA: TGTGCCAGCAGCCATGGGGGAGGGACAGGGACTGGAAAACTGTTTTTT. This encodes CASSHGGGTGTGKLFF.

This clonotype was counted a few times. This chain uses TRBV7-9 with TRBJ1-2; the match to TRBD1 covers 8 bases. J gave up 7 bases and V 5 bases, and 15 bases lay outside the gene matches. Germline CDR1 SEHNR, CDR2 FQNEAQ (reference sequence). The CDR3 consists of 16 residues. CDR3 sequence reads: CASSPDAGQERGGYTF. In nucleotides, the CDR3 is TGTGCCAGCAGCCCGGATGCGGGACAGGAGAGGGGTGGCTACACCTTC.

The rearrangement uses TRBV19 and TRBJ2-7; 7 positions match TRBD2. The tail of the sequence fits TRBJ2-1 better, so the J call may be wrong. The CDR3 length is 13 residues. Germline loops: CDR1 LNHDA, CDR2 SQIVND (reference sequence). The CDR3 DNA sequence: TGTGCCAGTAGTAGGGGGACTACGAATGAGCAGTTCTTC. Encoded protein: CASSRGTTNEQFF.

The rearrangement links TRBV20-1 to TRBJ2-7, with TRBD2 identical over 11 bases. The V gene's germline CDR1 is DFQATT and CDR2 SNEGSKA (reference sequence). V was clipped by 6 bases and J by 5 bases; unmatched bases: 6. This CDR3 spans 13 amino acids. In DNA form, the CDR3 reads TGCAGTGCCATTAGCGGGGGGGATAACGAGCAGTACTTC. Its protein is CSAISGGDNEQYF.

The chain's CDR3 is CASSEGLAGSGQETQYF. The CDR3 DNA reads TGTGCCAGCAGTGAGGGACTAGCGGGAAGCGGCCAAGAGACCCAGTACTTC. The chain is built from TRBV6-9 and TRBJ2-5; 13 bases line up with TRBD2. The V and J ends lost 5 bases and 1 base, in that order; junction bases with no gene match: 7. Germline V gene lookup returns CDR1 MNHGY and CDR2 SVAAGI. This CDR3 region has 17 residues.

J is TRBJ1-2 and V is TRBV11-2, with 7 bases fitting TRBD1. The J segment lost 8 bases and the V segment lost 0 bases, leaving 9 bases of the junction unmatched. CDR1 SGHAT and CDR2 FQNNGV come from the germline V gene. This CDR3 comprises 15 residues. The CDR3 loop is CASSLDQGTAGGYTF. CDR3 nucleotide sequence: TGTGCCAGCAGCTTAGATCAGGGGACAGCAGGCGGCTACACCTTC.

A few counts support this clonotype. A much larger clone differs from this one at a single base, so this may be a read error. The V call is TRBV7-9, the J call TRBJ2-3; 7 nucleotides agree with TRBD1. Gene TRBJ1-5 matches the end of the DNA better, so the J call may be wrong. The germline gives CDR1 SEHNR, CDR2 FQNEAQ (reference sequence). The CDR3 spans 19 residues. The CDR3 loop is CASSLMGTGVPLPTDTQHF. In DNA, the CDR3 is TGTGCCAGCAGCTTGATGGGAACAGGGGTCCCCCTACCTACAGATACGCAGCATTTT.

Here the CDR3 reads CASSSELRQARGQPQHF. The CDR3 bases are TGTGCCAGCAGTTCCGAACTTAGACAGGCCCGGGGTCAGCCCCAGCATTTT. This chain joins TRBV6-2 or TRBV6-3 and TRBJ1-5; a weak D match, TRBD1 (6 bases). The V end lost 4 bases, the J end lost 6 bases, and 22 bases lay between the germline ends. The CDR3 spans 17 residues. Per the germline V gene, CDR1 is MNHEY and CDR2 is SVGEGT.

In this sample, this clonotype turned up many times. This sequence joins TRBV9 and TRBJ2-2, with TRBD1 matching 7 bases. This CDR3 spans 14 amino acids. Germline lookup yields CDR1 SGDLS and CDR2 YYNGEE. Trimming at V came to 3 bases and at J to 4 bases, leaving 3 bases not matched to a gene. CDR3 in amino acids: CASSGRQGTGELFF. The DNA of the CDR3 is TGTGCCAGCAGCGGGCGACAGGGCACCGGGGAGCTGTTTTTT.

Comments on this clonotype: It may be a read error: a sequence one base away is much more abundant. The V gene is TRBV5-4, the J gene TRBJ2-7; D call uncertain. The CDR3 spans 13 residues. Germline CDR1 SGHNT, CDR2 YYREEE (reference sequence). The CDR3 nucleotides read TGTGCCAGCAGCTTGGAATCCTCCCACGAGCAGTACTTC. The encoded protein is CASSLESSHEQYF.

This clonotype was seen just once. The junction does not match germline at one end; this may be a read error. The V and J genes are TRBV9 and TRBJ2-5; 10 bases fit TRBD2. The CDR3 consists of 15 residues. Germline V lookup: CDR1 SGDLS, CDR2 YYNGEE. In DNA form, the CDR3 reads TGCGCCAGCAGCTTTACTAGCGGGAACCAAGAGACCCAGTACTTC. Its protein product is CASSFTSGNQETQYF.

This chain uses TRBV7-9 with TRBJ1-5, with D maybe TRBD1 (5 bases). Deletions cut 5 bases from V and 8 bases from J, with 22 bases between. This CDR3 has 16 amino acids. Germline CDR1 and CDR2: SEHNR and FQNEAQ (reference sequence). This CDR3 reads CASSQPGPRTSEPQHF. CDR3 DNA: TGTGCCAGCAGCCAACCGGGACCTAGGACGTCGGAGCCCCAGCATTTT.

The chain combines TRBV19 with TRBJ2-5; the D gene is possibly TRBD1 (5 bases). CDR1 is LNHDA, CDR2 SQIVND, per germline (reference sequence). The CDR3 loop spans 14 amino acids. Trimming removed 9 bases at V and 5 bases at J, with 19 bases between. The CDR3 reads CASSLPRAEETQYF. The CDR3 bases are TGTGCCAGCAGTTTACCCAGGGCGGAGGAGACCCAGTACTTC.

The chain is built from TRBV2 and TRBJ1-2; 7 positions match TRBD1. The CDR3 runs to 14 residues. J lost 4 bases, V lost 3 bases, and 5 bases had no gene match. The V gene's germline CDR1 is SNHLY and CDR2 FYNNEI. CDR3 nucleotides: TGTGCCAGCAGTGAGCGGGGACAGAGCTATGGCTACACCTTC. Translating gives CASSERGQSYGYTF.